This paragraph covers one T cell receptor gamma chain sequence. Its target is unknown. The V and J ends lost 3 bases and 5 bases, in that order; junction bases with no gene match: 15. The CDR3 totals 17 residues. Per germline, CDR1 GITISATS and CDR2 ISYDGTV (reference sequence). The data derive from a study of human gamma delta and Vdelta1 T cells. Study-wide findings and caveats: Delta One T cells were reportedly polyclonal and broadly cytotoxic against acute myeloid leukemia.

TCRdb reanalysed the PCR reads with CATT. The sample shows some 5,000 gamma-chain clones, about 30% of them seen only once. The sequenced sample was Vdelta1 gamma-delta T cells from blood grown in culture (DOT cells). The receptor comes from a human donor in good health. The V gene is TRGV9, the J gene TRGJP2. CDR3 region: CALWENSRLGSDWIKTF. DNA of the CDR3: TGTGCCTTGTGGGAGAACTCGCGGCTTGGGAGTGATTGGATCAAGACGTTT.